The 14 T cell receptor beta chains reported below all come from one sample, sequenced in a study of shared clonotypes between healthy human individuals. TCRdb keeps only in-frame clones here, not all; method: immunoSEQ multiplex PCR. The table records millions of clones, approximately 95% of them present only once. Sequencing was performed on naive CD4+ T cells from PBMCs. Documented subset: CD45RA+ positively selected. The receptor source for this set is a man younger than 35 in good health. Some clones in this sample may be carry-over from other donors' samples.

The chain combines TRBV4-1 with TRBJ2-7; a weak D match, TRBD1 (6 bases). CDR3 length equals 15 residues. Deletions cut 1 base from V and 3 bases from J, with 13 bases between. Germline loops: CDR1 MGHRA, CDR2 YSYEKL. The CDR3, as DNA: TGCGCCAGCAGCCAAGGACAGGCGGTTAACTACGAGCAGTACTTC. Translated, it gives CASSQGQAVNYEQYF.

The chain links TRBV5-1 to TRBJ2-3; TRBD2 agrees at 10 bases. This CDR3 spans 16 amino acids. Germline V gives CDR1 SGHRS, CDR2 YFSETQ. With V trimmed by 4 bases and J by 5 bases, 10 bases remained unmatched. CDR3 amino acids: CASSALAGGREDTQYF. The CDR3 DNA reads as TGCGCCAGCAGCGCCTTAGCGGGAGGCCGGGAAGATACGCAGTATTTT.

The chain employs TRBV2 and TRBJ1-4; no definite D call. CDR3 size: 15 residues. Germline values: CDR1 SNHLY, CDR2 FYNNEI. Trimming removed 4 bases from V and 7 bases from J, with 16 bases in between. The CDR3 bases are TGTGCCAGCAGTGTTAGCTCGGGATACACTGAAAAACTGTTTTTT. As protein: CASSVSSGYTEKLFF.

The rearrangement links TRBV7-3 to TRBJ2-2; TRBD1 aligns across 8 bases. After removal of 5 bases from V and 7 bases from J, the junction contained 9 bases not matched to a gene. CDR1 is SGHTA and CDR2 is FQGTGA in the germline V gene. The CDR3 runs to 15 residues. In DNA, the CDR3 is TGTGCCAGCAGCGCAACAGGGGGTTCGGACGGGGAGCTGTTTTTT. Its protein is CASSATGGSDGELFF.

This sequence joins TRBV25-1 and TRBJ2-7; 8 bases fit TRBD2. V was clipped by 5 bases and J by 0 bases; unmatched bases: 6. Germline CDR1 is MGHDK and CDR2 is SYGVNS. This CDR3 has 15 amino acids. In DNA, the CDR3 is TGTGCCAGCAGTCAAGCGGGAGCTGGCTCCTACGAGCAGTACTTC. It is translated as CASSQAGAGSYEQYF.

This rearrangement joins TRBV9 to TRBJ1-3; no definite D call. The CDR3 has 13 amino acids. Trimming took 0 bases from V and 8 from J, leaving 9 bases between them. The V gene's germline CDR1 is SGDLS and CDR2 YYNGEE. As DNA, the CDR3 is TGTGCCAGCAGCGTAGCTGGGCAGGACACCATATATTTT. Its protein is CASSVAGQDTIYF.

The gene calls are TRBV27 and TRBJ1-5, with D possibly being TRBD1 (6 bases). The germline V and J ends were trimmed by 2 bases and 0 bases, with 14 bases remaining between them. CDR1 and CDR2 from the germline V gene are MNHEY and SMNVEV (reference sequence). The CDR3 is 17 residues long. CDR3: CASSLPLDSYSNQPQHF. The CDR3, as DNA: TGTGCCAGCAGTTTACCATTGGACAGTTATAGCAATCAGCCCCAGCATTTT.

The chain has TRBV7-9 and TRBJ2-6; the D gene is possibly TRBD1 (6 bases). There are 17 residues in the CDR3. The germline CDR1 and CDR2 sequences are SEHNR and FQNEAQ (reference sequence). With 5 bases removed from V and 0 bases from J, the gap between germline ends came to 14 bases. CDR3: CASSAAQGRSGANVLTF. CDR3 nucleotide sequence: TGTGCCAGCAGCGCCGCCCAGGGGCGCTCTGGGGCCAACGTCCTGACTTTC.

The V call is TRBV18, the J call TRBJ2-5; no reliable D call. There are 13 residues in the CDR3. Germline V CDR1 and CDR2: KGHSH, LQKENI. The V end lost 3 bases, the J end lost 5 bases, and 10 bases lay between the germline ends. CDR3 protein: CASSPNQGETQYF. The CDR3 nucleotides read TGTGCCAGCTCACCGAATCAAGGGGAGACCCAGTACTTC. Full variable domain (outside the CDR3, taken from reference TRBV18 and TRBJ2-5): NAGVMQNPRHLVRRRGQEARLRCSPMKGHSHVYWYRQLPEEGLKFMVYLQKENIIDESGMPKERFSAEFPKEGPSILRIQQVVRGDSAAYFCASSPNQGETQYFGPGTRLLVL.

This chain uses TRBV11-2 with TRBJ2-1; 10 bases line up with TRBD2. The CDR3 is made up of 15 amino acids. V was pared by 2 bases and J by 7 bases, with 5 bases of the junction left unmatched. CDR1 and CDR2 from the germline V gene are SGHAT and FQNNGV. CDR3: CASSLSSGGGNEQFF. As DNA, the CDR3 is TGTGCCAGCAGCTTATCTAGCGGGGGAGGGAATGAGCAGTTCTTC.

The chain carries TRBV28 and TRBJ1-2, with 7 positions matching TRBD1. The length of the CDR3 is 14 residues. Germline V gene sequence: CDR1 MDHEN, CDR2 SYDVKM. V trimming: 4 bases; J trimming: 1 base; junction bases outside the gene matches: 3. The CDR3 coding sequence is TGTGCCAGCAGTTCAGGGGGGATTAACTATGGCTACACCTTC. Translating gives CASSSGGINYGYTF.

CDR3 nucleotides: TGTGCCAGCAGCTTCTTTTCGGACGAGCAGTACTTC. Translating gives CASSFFSDEQYF. The chain carries TRBV6-6 and TRBJ2-7; D gene ambiguous. The V gene's germline CDR1 is MNHNY and CDR2 SVGAGI (reference sequence). This CDR3 has 12 amino acids. V lost 6 bases and J lost 5, with 11 bases in between.

The V call is TRBV28, the J call TRBJ2-5, with D possibly matching TRBD2 (6 bases). The CDR3 has 14 residues. Trimming pared 4 bases from V and 7 bases from J, leaving 16 bases between. Germline V gives CDR1 MDHEN, CDR2 SYDVKM. Here the CDR3 reads CASSSGDPTGTQYF. CDR3 nucleotides: TGTGCCAGCAGTTCGGGGGACCCAACGGGGACCCAGTACTTC.

This chain connects TRBV7-9 to TRBJ2-7, with 7 bases identical to TRBD1. The germline CDR1 and CDR2 sequences are SEHNR and FQNEAQ (reference sequence). After removal of 2 bases from V and 6 bases from J, the junction contained 19 bases not matched to a gene. The CDR3 is 18 residues long. DNA for the CDR3: TGTGCCAGCAGCTTATTCTTGGTTAAGGGACAGAGGCCTCTCGAGCAGTACTTC. Translated, it gives CASSLFLVKGQRPLEQYF. The variable domain in full, completed from reference TRBV7-9 and TRBJ2-7, reads DTGVSQNPRHKITKRGQNVTFRCDPISEHNRLYWYRQTLGQGPEFLTYFQNEAQLEKSRLLSDRFSAERPKGSFSTLEIQRTEQGDSAMYLCASSLFLVKGQRPLEQYFGPGTRLTVT.